This T cell receptor beta chain was sequenced for a study of T cell responses to AZD1222 COVID-19 vaccine. Findings and limits, study-wide: Donors skewed white British and female; clonal diversity was possibly underestimated. Spike-spanning, vaccine-associated CD4 TCRs were dominant at 160-218 and 743-854.

Libraries were prepared by immunoSEQ multiplex PCR; TCRdb keeps only in-frame clonotypes and omits some of them. The repertoire holds 58,000 or so clones, with around 83% as singletons. Germline CDR1 reads MGHRA; CDR2 reads YSYEKL. V was clipped by 0 bases and J by 2 bases, with 19 bases between them. The CDR3 is 18 residues long. Details on this clone: Its antigen remains unknown.

The J gene is TRBJ1-1, the V gene TRBV4-1; the D is unclear. The TCR originated in an adult in good health. The material was peripheral blood, obtained on day 0 of AZD1222 vaccination. CDR3 residues: CASSQDFLGEGLNTEAFF. As DNA, the CDR3 is TGCGCCAGCAGCCAAGATTTTCTCGGGGAGGGCCTTAACACTGAAGCTTTCTTT.